This TCR beta chain was captured by sequencing in a study of cytomegalovirus exposure and HLA in healthy donors (dated by TCRdb to the late 2010s). The study in broad terms: An earlier analysis of several hundred of the donors reported about 250 Gb of sequence data and more than 90 million unique TCR beta sequences from around 200 million T cells. The study combined high-throughput TCR immunosequencing, statistical association of individual TCRs with disease status, and machine learning to predict cytomegalovirus infection status. Rather than drawing on any new phenotypic data, the later analysis identified candidate immune exposures from TCR beta sequences and the way those sequences occurred across donors. In an earlier analysis of more than 550 of the donors, high-throughput TCR beta sequencing was used to judge whether each TCR beta V gene segment behaved as functional or pseudogenic. On average, 235,054 unique TCR beta nucleotide sequences were sequenced per donor among 398 genotyped donors of the cohort, with roughly 20% of those sequences being non-productive. Besides the first cohort of hundreds of subjects, a separate validation cohort made up of some 110 different subjects was used. Every repertoire in the discovery cohort had been generated on one and the same sequencing platform. Typing coverage varied by locus: roughly 629-640 donors for A, B, C, DRB1 and DQB1; approximately 500 for DQA1; some 610 for DPA1; approximately 450 for DPB1. The T cell repertoires of around 670 subjects were profiled by immunosequencing and related to cytomegalovirus serostatus. The genetic ancestry cluster associated with self-reported Caucasian donors included about 84% of the approximately 430 genotyped donors. Four or five DR-DQ haplotypes were treated as single units for association and clustering because of strong linkage in the cohort. Both class I and class II loci were covered by HLA typing, at four-digit resolution. An early release covering roughly 640 HLA-typed donors comprised approximately 300 gigabases of sequencing data and tens of millions of unique TCR sequences. To study patterns of TCR occurrence, a later analysis re-analyzed previously published TCR beta repertoires from 550 to 800 donors and added high-resolution HLA genotyping. The study was designed to test whether signatures of past pathogen exposure could be identified by cataloging public T cell receptors. In a later genetic analysis, genome-wide SNP genotypes for about 65% of the roughly 670 donors were used, and that subset was treated as a discovery cohort. Alongside the repertoire data, information on donor age, sex, ethnicity and CMV serostatus was compiled.

Here is what the overall study found, with its caveats: Some IMGT-functional V segments, including TRBV6-2 and TRBV6-3, could not be told apart with the 87-base-pair reads, so those segments were excluded. Strong co-occurrence of HLA alleles, especially DR and DQ, made assigning TCR associations to individual alleles difficult. Specific HLA alleles were associated with 18,000 or so TCR beta sequences at a false discovery rate of 0.05 in a later analysis. According to a later analysis, most CMV-associated TCR beta chains appeared to be HLA-restricted, and the HLA associations seemed to be driven largely by CMV exposure. In both the original and validation cohorts, the classifier was reported to diagnose cytomegalovirus status with high specificity and sensitivity. According to a later analysis, TCR association rates differed among HLA loci, with DRB1 alleles showing the most associated TCRs and HLA-C alleles showing the fewest. Immune exposure information for the cohort was limited to CMV serostatus. According to a later analysis, parvovirus B19, influenza, CMV and Epstein-Barr virus appeared linked to several top co-occurrence clusters. Across donors, most TCR sequences were observed very rarely, whereas some public TCRs were present in many individuals. Broadly in line with IMGT annotations, most TCR beta V segments showed up in productive rearrangements about 87% or about 30% of the time in an earlier analysis of a few hundred of the donors. According to the authors, the approach could potentially be generalized to other disease states and immunological phenotypes. The earlier analysis of approximately 560 of the donors excluded 15 to 20 rarely observed V segments, including chromosome 9 orphons, because counts were too low. HLA typing was unavailable for some donors at each locus, so association tests used only the typed subset. An association between a missense DCLRE1C variant and V-gene and J-gene trimming of TCR beta chains was found in a later genetic analysis and replicated in an independent cohort. Sequencing depth was assumed to be roughly uniform across donors in the presence/absence analyses, though that assumption may not hold. A further reported finding was that TCR beta sequences accurately predicted the HLA-A and HLA-B alleles for most subjects in the first cohort. According to a later genetic analysis, donors in an Asian-associated ancestry cluster had fewer N-insertions in productive TCRs than the approximately 710-donor mean. Linkage disequilibrium might explain the correlated functional status among segregating V segments, but an unknown experimental factor could not be ruled out. Compared with equally common non-associated chains, HLA-associated TCR beta chains in a later analysis were more clonally expanded and had lower generation probabilities. A total of 164 TCR beta chains were listed by the study as associated with cytomegalovirus. In vitro tests confirmed that a few of the cytomegalovirus-associated TCR beta chains recognize cytomegalovirus antigens. The cohort was sequenced for TCR beta chains only, and without alpha or paired-chain data the features that could be detected were limited. A cluster of highly shared sequence variants was judged likely to be a technical artifact of the sequencing pipeline.

In total, approximately 700 healthy bone marrow donors made up the cohort. Cohort members were all nominally healthy when sampled, although unrecorded immune exposures were likely present. The donor was CMV seropositive and was included in the group of 250 to 300 seropositive cohort members. Every donor gave a peripheral blood sample, and the peripheral blood mononuclear cells from that sample were used for TCR beta sequencing. Genomic DNA was extracted from the blood cell samples with the Qiagen DNeasy Blood Extraction Kit. From the germline V gene, CDR1 is MGHRA and CDR2 is YSYEKL. Trimming at the junction amounts to 4 bases on V and 5 bases on J, and the germline ends lie 9 bases apart. The CDR3, from cysteine to phenylalanine, totals 13 residues. Only CDR3 DNA remains: 39 bases, in frame from the first base. Worth noting for this clone: No antigen is known for it. Nothing much larger sits one base from this clone, and base qualities are not available.

Library preparation used the immunoSEQ multiplex PCR assay. A mixture of 60 forward primers for TCR Vbeta segments and 13 reverse primers for TCR Jbeta segments was used in the multiplex PCR. The CDR3 region of rearranged TCR beta genes was amplified from genomic DNA with a multiplex PCR assay. On the Illumina HiSeq System, the amplified TCR beta libraries were sequenced as 87-base-pair reads. On the study's bioinformatics: A later analysis counted approximately 84 million unique TCR beta chains across the 550 to 750 repertoires, and about 10 million of these chains were shared by at least two donors. To remove PCR and sequencing errors, raw reads were error-corrected and collapsed into unique sequences using a nearest-neighbor algorithm that merged closely related sequences. To assign V, D and J gene segments, CDR3 sequences were aligned to IMGT reference sequences. For a sequence to be retained, a match of at least six nucleotides to both a V gene segment and a J gene segment was required. A rearrangement counted as productive if the CDR3 had no stop codons and remained in frame with V and J, and every other rearrangement counted as non-productive. CDR3 was defined according to IMGT convention as the region running from the second conserved V-encoded cysteine to the conserved J-encoded phenylalanine. The earlier analysis of about 530 of the donors excluded any sequence lacking an unambiguous match to a single V gene segment. In an earlier analysis of approximately 610 of the donors, V segments were called functional above 56.7% productive rearrangements and were called segregating when the between-donor standard deviation exceeded 5%. A statistical classification framework was developed to diagnose cytomegalovirus status using the catalog of TCR beta chain sequences. In a later analysis, V and J genes were assigned by comparing TCR nucleotide sequences against IMGT/GENE-DB human TR gene sequences. A later analysis assigned CDR3 sequences and most-parsimonious VDJ recombination scenarios with the TCRdist pipeline. In a later analysis, each TCR beta chain was defined by its CDR3 amino acid sequence together with its V-gene family, and reads lacking a unique V-gene family were excluded. As a way to deal with suspected cross-contamination and a sequencing artifact, a later analysis dropped hundreds of nucleotide sequences that were highly shared and had low generation probability. In a later analysis, a clonal expansion index was calculated for each public chain from normalized within-repertoire ranks of inferred template counts. Generation probabilities in a later analysis came from a VDJ recombination model fitted to out-of-frame rearrangements, and those results were checked against IGoR. In a later analysis, TCR-TCR, TCR-HLA and TCR-CMV co-occurrence was scored with hypergeometric tests, and a repertoire-size bias correction was applied to TCR pairs. False discovery rates were estimated in a later analysis by permuting HLA or CMV assignments 20 times. In a later analysis, co-occurring TCRs were grouped with DBSCAN, and TCRdist sequence similarity was added when clustering was performed within HLA-allele-positive subsets. For co-occurrence clustering, repertoires with fewer than 30,000 or more than 120,000 public chains were excluded, along with five repertoires with anomalous nucleotide sharing. TCRdb re-hosts the immuneACCESS table, in-frame sequences only. Its copies lack some clones; in the studies checked, an unresolved V gene accounts for under half of them, and the cause for the rest is not known. V, J and clone size are taken as reported in that table, and D and trimming were inferred from the DNA itself. The sample table contains some 170,000 clones; only one count was recorded for roughly four fifths of them. The ten most abundant clones make up around 4.7% of the sample.

The receptor comes from a young woman in good health and CMV-seropositive. Sequenced material: PBMCs. The chain joins TRBV4-1 to TRBJ2-1; perhaps TRBD1 is the D gene, with 5 bases matching. In nucleotide form, the sequence is TGCGCCAGCAGCCCCGACAGAAACAATGAGCAGTTCTTC. The resulting protein is CASSPDRNNEQFF.